This T cell receptor beta chain was found in a study of OX40 agonist ivuxolimab in advanced cancers. At the level of the study: Participants averaged 60 years of age (range about 23 to 80) and were around 85% male. The study, taken as a whole, reports: Some patients without response likewise showed low normalized clonal expansion. Dosing at 0.1 to 3.0 mg/kg was accompanied by clonal expansion of CD4+ and CD8+ blood T cells by week 6.

Data came from immunoSEQ multiplex PCR; TCRdb stores just in-frame clones and leaves some out. The table shows about 82,000 clones, with approximately 82% occurring only once. V lost 3 bases to trimming and J lost 8 bases; unmatched junction nucleotides: 5. This CDR3 spans 14 amino acids. Germline V CDR1 and CDR2: SGHKS, YYEKEE (reference sequence). On this clone: Its antigen is currently unknown.

The V gene is TRBV5-5, the J gene TRBJ1-4; the match to TRBD1 covers 9 bases. This receptor was obtained from an adult with an advanced solid tumor such as melanoma, head and neck, liver or kidney cancer. The material was CD4+ or CD8+ T cells sorted from blood, obtained in a trial of the OX40 agonist ivuxolimab. The CDR3 DNA reads as TGTGCCAGCAGCTCTGGGACAGGGAGAGAAAAACTGTTTTTT. This sequence encodes CASSSGTGREKLFF.